This TCR beta chain is from a study of T cell responses to AZD1222 COVID-19 vaccine. Whole-study results and caveats: No repertoire was sampled before or during the peak T cell response, only after it. Regions 160-218 and 743-854 held dominance among vaccine-associated CD4 TCRs, which spanned spike.

TCRdb's copy holds only in-frame clones and misses some; the assay was immunoSEQ multiplex PCR. The sample has about 140,000 clones, roughly nine tenths seen once. Germline CDR1 and CDR2: ENHRY and SYGVKD. The CDR3 loop spans 14 amino acids. V trimming: 3 bases; J trimming: 8 bases; junction bases outside the gene matches: 6. With respect to this clone: What it binds is not known.

This TCR came from an adult who received the MenACWY meningococcal vaccine as a control. J is TRBJ1-4 and V is TRBV10-3, with TRBD1 identical over 7 bases. The sequenced sample was peripheral blood, obtained 28 days after the second dose of the MenACWY control vaccine. CDR3 sequence: CAISEGGASEKLFF. CDR3 nucleotide sequence: TGTGCCATCAGTGAAGGGGGCGCGAGCGAAAAACTGTTTTTT.